The rows below give T cell receptor beta chains drawn from one sample of a study of cytomegalovirus exposure and HLA in healthy donors. Profiled with immunoSEQ multiplex PCR; TCRdb holds only in-frame clones, not every one. The sample yields over 100,000 clones, about 9.2% seen once. The source material was PBMCs. These receptors originate from a woman in her 40s in good health and CMV-seropositive. CDR3s include the opening cysteine and the closing phenylalanine or tryptophan. A D gene is named only where the DNA matches it firmly. Clone size, where shown, is once, few, many, or a class for clones that have expanded.

j_call | d_call | v_call | clone_size | cdr3_nt | cdr3_aa
TRBJ2-6 | - | TRBV27 | - | TGTGCCAGCAGCCCAGATGGGGCCAACGTCCTGACTTTC | CASSPDGANVLTF
TRBJ2-3 | TRBD2 | TRBV9 | - | TGTGCCAGCAGCGTGGGGACTAGCGGGGTTGATACGCAGTATTTT | CASSVGTSGVDTQYF
TRBJ2-3 | TRBD2 | TRBV5-1 | - | TGCGCCAGCAGCTTGGGACTAGCGGGGGGCTCTTCTAGCACAGATACGCAGTATTTT | CASSLGLAGGSSSTDTQYF
TRBJ1-4 | - | TRBV5-5 | - | TGTGCCAGCAGCTCACAGGTTGCAACTAATGAAAAACTGTTTTTT | CASSSQVATNEKLFF
TRBJ2-3 | TRBD2 | TRBV11-2 | - | TGTGCCAGCAGCGGGAGGGGAGGAGATACGCAGTATTTT | CASSGRGGDTQYF
TRBJ2-3 | - | TRBV6-5 | few | TGTGCCAGCAGTTACTCAGGGAAAGGGGGCACAGATACGCAGTATTTT | CASSYSGKGGTDTQYF
TRBJ2-1 | - | TRBV6-5 | few | TGTGCCAGCAGTCAAGGGAGCTCCTACAATGAGCAGTTCTTC | CASSQGSSYNEQFF
TRBJ2-7 | TRBD1 | TRBV7-2 | few | TGTGCCAGCAGTTTGGGACAGCTCTTCTCCTACGAGCAGTACTTC | CASSLGQLFSYEQYF
TRBJ1-1 | TRBD1 | TRBV6-5 | few | TGTGCCAGCAGTTCCAGGGGGAGGAACACTGAAGCTTTCTTT | CASSSRGRNTEAFF
TRBJ2-3 | - | TRBV6-4 | few | TGTGCCAGCAGCTGGGACTCCTTCACAGATACGCAGTATTTT | CASSWDSFTDTQYF
TRBJ2-6 | TRBD1 | TRBV5-1 | - | TGCGCCAGCAGCTTAGCCGGGACAGGTCCCACCAACGTCCTGACTTTC | CASSLAGTGPTNVLTF
TRBJ1-1 | - | TRBV5-1 | - | TGCGTCAGCAGCTTACGGGAAGGGACTGAAGCTTTCTTT | CVSSLREGTEAFF
TRBJ1-5 | - | TRBV6-1 | few | TGTGCCAGCAGCCAAGCCGGGACATGGAATCAGCCCCAGCATTTT | CASSQAGTWNQPQHF
TRBJ2-7 | TRBD1 | TRBV5-1 | - | TGCGCCAGCAGCTTGGAGACAGGGGGCGGGTACGAGCAGTACTTC | CASSLETGGGYEQYF
TRBJ1-1 | TRBD1 | TRBV10-3 | - | TGTGCCATCAGAGACAGGGGTAGAGACACTGAAGCTTTCTTT | CAIRDRGRDTEAFF
TRBJ2-2 | TRBD1 | TRBV6-5 | - | TGTGCCAGCAGTTACGGGACAGGGGGCGGGGAGCTGTTTTTT | CASSYGTGGGELFF
TRBJ2-3 | TRBD2 | TRBV29-1 | - | TGCAGCGTTGGAGTAAGCGGGGGAACAGATACGCAGTATTTT | CSVGVSGGTDTQYF
TRBJ1-2 | - | TRBV15 | - | TGTGCCACCAGTTGGGAGAACTATGGCTACACCTTC | CATSWENYGYTF